The clone carrying this T cell receptor (beta chain) was seen many times. Its antigen remains unidentified. From germline, CDR1 is SGHTA and CDR2 FQGNSA. The CDR3 has 13 residues. Trimming cost V 3 bases and J 6 bases, with 9 bases left between them. These data are taken from a study of T cell repertoires in cytomegalovirus infection. Across the study: Public TCR beta signatures indicated both CMV infection and matching HLA type. Overall study findings and caveats: Dominating the ex vivo response were TCR beta clonotypes that were CMV-specific and HLA-C-restricted. Individuals carrying CMV plus the relevant HLA were identified by cumulative frequency of public TCR beta families.

TCRdb processed the reads anew with MiXCR; each CDR3 protein has one entry. The table includes 290,000 or so distinct CDR3 sequences, roughly 26% detected once. The sequenced sample was PBMCs. The chain employs TRBV7-2 and TRBJ2-4, with D uncertain. The sequence came from a human donor in good health (CMV status not recorded). Some clones in this sample may be carry-over from other donors' samples. CDR3 protein: CASSFGGLNIQYF. The CDR3 nucleotides are TGTGCCAGCAGCTTCGGCGGATTAAACATTCAGTACTTC.